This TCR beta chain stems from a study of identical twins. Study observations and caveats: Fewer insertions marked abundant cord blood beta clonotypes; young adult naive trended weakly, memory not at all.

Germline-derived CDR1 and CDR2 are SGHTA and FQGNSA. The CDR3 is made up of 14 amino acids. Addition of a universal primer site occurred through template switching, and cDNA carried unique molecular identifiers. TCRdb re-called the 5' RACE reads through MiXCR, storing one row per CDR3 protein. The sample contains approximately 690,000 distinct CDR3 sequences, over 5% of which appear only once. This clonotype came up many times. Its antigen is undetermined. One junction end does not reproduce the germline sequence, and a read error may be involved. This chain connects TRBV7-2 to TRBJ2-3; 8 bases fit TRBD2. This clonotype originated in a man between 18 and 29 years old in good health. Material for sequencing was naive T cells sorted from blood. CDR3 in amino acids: CASSPSGSRDTQYF. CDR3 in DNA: TGTGCCAGCAGCCCAAGCGGGAGCAGAGATACGCAGTATTTT.